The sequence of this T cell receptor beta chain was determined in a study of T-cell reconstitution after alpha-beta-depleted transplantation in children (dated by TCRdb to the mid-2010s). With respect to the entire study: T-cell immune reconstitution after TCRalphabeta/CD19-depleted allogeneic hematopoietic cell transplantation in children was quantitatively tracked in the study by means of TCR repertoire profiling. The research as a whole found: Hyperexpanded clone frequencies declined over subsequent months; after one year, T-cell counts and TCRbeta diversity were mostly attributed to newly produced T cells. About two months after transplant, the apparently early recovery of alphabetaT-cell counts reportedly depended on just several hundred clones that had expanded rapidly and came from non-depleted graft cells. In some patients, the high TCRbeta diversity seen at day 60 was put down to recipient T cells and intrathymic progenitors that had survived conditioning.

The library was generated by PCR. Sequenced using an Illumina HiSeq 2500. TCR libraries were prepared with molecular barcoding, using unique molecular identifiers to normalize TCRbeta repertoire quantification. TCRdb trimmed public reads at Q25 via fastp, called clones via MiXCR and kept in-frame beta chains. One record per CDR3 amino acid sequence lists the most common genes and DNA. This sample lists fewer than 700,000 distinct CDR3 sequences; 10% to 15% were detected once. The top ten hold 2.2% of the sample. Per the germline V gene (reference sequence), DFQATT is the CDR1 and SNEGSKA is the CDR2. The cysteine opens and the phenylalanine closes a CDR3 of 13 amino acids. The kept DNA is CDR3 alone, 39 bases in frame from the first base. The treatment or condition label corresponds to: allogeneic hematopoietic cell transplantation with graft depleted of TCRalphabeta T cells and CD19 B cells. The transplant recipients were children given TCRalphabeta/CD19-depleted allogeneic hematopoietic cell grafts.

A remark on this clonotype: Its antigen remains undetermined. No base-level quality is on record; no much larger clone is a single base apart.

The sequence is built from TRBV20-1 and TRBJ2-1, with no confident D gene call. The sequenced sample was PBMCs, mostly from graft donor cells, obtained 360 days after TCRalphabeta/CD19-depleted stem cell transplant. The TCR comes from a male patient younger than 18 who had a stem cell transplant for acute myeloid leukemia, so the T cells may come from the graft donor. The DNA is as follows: TGCAGCTGGGCCACGCACAATTCCAATGAGCAGTTCTTC. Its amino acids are CSWATHNSNEQFF.